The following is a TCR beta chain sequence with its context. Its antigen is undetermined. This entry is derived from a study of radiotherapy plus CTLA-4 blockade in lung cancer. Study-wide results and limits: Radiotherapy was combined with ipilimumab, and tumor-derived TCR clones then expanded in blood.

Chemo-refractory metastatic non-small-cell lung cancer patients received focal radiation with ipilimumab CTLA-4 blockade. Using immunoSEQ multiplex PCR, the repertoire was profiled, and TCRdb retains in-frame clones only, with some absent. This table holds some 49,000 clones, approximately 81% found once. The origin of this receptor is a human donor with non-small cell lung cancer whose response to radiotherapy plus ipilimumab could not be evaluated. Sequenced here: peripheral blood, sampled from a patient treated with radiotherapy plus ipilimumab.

CDR3: CASSELGVGRANQPQHF. The DNA for the CDR3 is TGTGCCAGCAGTGAATTAGGGGTAGGGAGGGCAAATCAGCCCCAGCATTTT. V is TRBV2 and J is TRBJ1-5, with D tentatively TRBD1 (5 bases). Germline values: CDR1 SNHLY, CDR2 FYNNEI. Trimming removed 2 bases at V and 4 bases at J, with 18 bases between. CDR3 length: 17 amino acids.